This T cell receptor (beta chain) derives from a study of cytomegalovirus exposure and HLA in healthy donors. For the study at large: Earlier sequencing of approximately 180 million T cells yielded 95 million to 120 million unique TCR beta sequences. Around 77 million unique TCRs from HLA-typed donors made up an early data release. The study, taken as a whole, reports: Researchers counted roughly 160 TCR beta chains as cytomegalovirus-associated.

The PCR employed 60 Vbeta primers together with 13 Jbeta primers. Sequencing used immunoSEQ multiplex PCR; TCRdb keeps in-frame clones, though not all of them. The sample consists of 100,000 or so clones, 76% of them appearing once. Germline V gene data show CDR1 as KGHSH and CDR2 as LQKENI. Losses at the gene ends were 4 bases for V and 2 bases for J; bases not matched to a gene: 2. The CDR3 contains 14 residues. Regarding this clone: Antigen specificity is unknown.

Sequencing was done on a sample of PBMCs. The receptor was derived from a man aged 40-55 years in good health and CMV-seropositive. The chain has TRBV18 and TRBJ1-2; 9 bases match TRBD1. In DNA, the CDR3 is TGTGCCAGCTCACGACAGGGGGGGAACTATGGCTACACCTTC. This gives the protein CASSRQGGNYGYTF.